The present T cell receptor beta chain was sequenced within a study of T cell changes during pregnancy in multiple sclerosis. Profiled with immunoSEQ multiplex PCR; TCRdb holds only in-frame clones, not every one. The top ten clones hold more than 0.4% of a sample with fewer than 150,000 clones, about 95% of them seen once. The origin of this receptor is a female donor with multiple sclerosis, enrolled in a pregnancy study. The starting material was peripheral blood, obtained after pregnancy.

DNA of the CDR3: TGCGCCAGCAGCCAAGAACGGGGGACCCAACCAGATACGCAGTATTTT. Its translation: CASSQERGTQPDTQYF. The rearrangement links TRBV4-1 to TRBJ2-3, with D tentatively TRBD2 (6 bases). This CDR3 has 16 residues. Germline lookup yields CDR1 MGHRA and CDR2 YSYEKL. V gave up 0 bases and J gave up 4 bases, with 14 bases separating them.